This TCR beta chain was sequenced for a study of T cells after yellow fever vaccination. Points on this clonotype: The target antigen is unknown.

J was trimmed by 2 bases and V by 5 bases; bases with no gene match: 11. Germline assignment: CDR1 MDHEN and CDR2 SYDVKM. The CDR3 has 16 residues. A 5'RACE template-switching step, the method used to make TCR cDNA, added a universal primer site and UMIs. TCRdb used MiXCR to reprocess the 5' RACE reads, holding one entry per CDR3 protein. The sample has 500,000 to 550,000 distinct CDR3 sequences, 21% seen once; the top ten hold roughly a sixth. Findings of the study overall: Most clones from primary vaccination resurfaced after the booster (96% CD4, around 90% CD8). Weaker overall, the secondary response nonetheless peaked faster (day 5 versus 15). Researchers noted that a small share of clonotypes showed up in both CD4 and CD8 compartments.

The sequence was obtained from a man aged 18 to 30 who received the YFV17D yellow fever vaccine. Sequenced material: PBMCs, taken less than 25 days after the first yellow fever vaccination. The chain has TRBV28 and TRBJ2-5; 7 bases match TRBD2. The CDR3, as DNA: TGTGCCAGCAGTCTTTGGGCCCGGGGACTACAAGAGACCCAGTACTTC. Protein sequence: CASSLWARGLQETQYF.